Listed here are 28 T cell receptor beta chains from one sample, sequenced in a study of neoadjuvant anti-PD-1 for oral cavity cancer. Sequenced by immunoSEQ multiplex PCR; TCRdb stores in-frame clones only, minus some. The sample has about 9,500 clones, 68% seen once. Time point here: after neoadjuvant nivolumab, at surgical resection. The source was PBMCs, collected after nivolumab (anti-PD-1) treatment. Source of these receptors: a person aged 35-79 years with oral cavity squamous cell carcinoma.

This clone was counted only a few times. The rearrangement joins TRBV10-2 to TRBJ2-7; 9 bases map to TRBD2. Looked up from germline, CDR1 is WSHSY and CDR2 is SAAADI. J lost 3 bases, V lost 3 bases, and 6 bases had no gene match. The CDR3 consists of 15 residues. The CDR3 region has the DNA TGCGCCAGCAGTGAACCTAGCGGGATTCTCTACGAGCAGTACTTC. It translates to CASSEPSGILYEQYF.

This rearrangement joins TRBV10-2 to TRBJ2-1; a possible D gene is TRBD2 (5 bases). This CDR3 comprises 13 residues. CDR1 WSHSY and CDR2 SAAADI come from the germline V gene. Trimming left V 7 bases short and J 9 bases short, with 16 bases between. This CDR3 reads CASTNLPRGEQFF. CDR3 bases: TGCGCCAGCACTAATCTACCCCGGGGTGAGCAGTTCTTC.

The chain recombines TRBV9 with TRBJ2-3; D is perhaps TRBD1 or TRBD2 (7 bases each). V was trimmed by 3 bases and J by 3 bases, leaving 17 bases between them. Germline V lookup: CDR1 SGDLS, CDR2 YYNGEE. CDR3 length: 16 residues. The CDR3 here is CASSGLQGRGTDTQYF. The CDR3 region has the DNA TGTGCCAGCAGCGGGCTACAGGGGAGGGGGACAGATACGCAGTATTTT. Variable domain in full (rest from reference TRBV9 and TRBJ2-3): DSGVTQTPKHLITATGQRVTLRCSPRSGDLSVYWYQQSLDQGLQFLIQYYNGEERAKGNILERFSAQQFPDLHSELNLSSLELGDSALYFCASSGLQGRGTDTQYFGPGTRLTVL.

The V call is TRBV11-2, the J call TRBJ2-7; perhaps TRBD1 as D (6 bases). The V gene lost 1 base and the J gene lost 4 bases, with 11 bases spanning the gap. CDR1 is SGHAT, CDR2 FQNNGV, per germline. This CDR3 region has 14 residues. The CDR3 DNA follows: TGTGCCAGCAGCTTAGCTGCAGGGGCTTACGAGCAGTACTTC. Protein product: CASSLAAGAYEQYF.

V and J are TRBV11-2 and TRBJ1-5; perhaps TRBD1 as D (5 bases). The length of the CDR3 is 16 residues. Looked up from germline, CDR1 is SGHAT and CDR2 is FQNNGV. V was trimmed by 0 bases and J by 6 bases, leaving 15 bases between them. In DNA, the CDR3 is TGTGCCAGCAGCTTAGATTGGACACTTTCAGGTCAGCCCCAGCATTTT. Encoded protein: CASSLDWTLSGQPQHF.

The gene calls are TRBV6-1 and TRBJ1-2; possible D gene TRBD1, 5 bases. This CDR3 is 13 amino acids long. V dropped 7 bases and J dropped 0 bases, with 9 bases sitting between them. Germline V lookup: CDR1 MNHNS, CDR2 SASEGT. CDR3 amino acids: CASTQGTNYGYTF. CDR3 coding DNA: TGTGCCAGCACTCAGGGCACTAACTATGGCTACACCTTC.

This rearrangement joins TRBV5-1 to TRBJ2-7, with D perhaps TRBD1 (7 bases). Deletions cut 4 bases from V and 2 bases from J, with 16 bases between. Germline V CDR1 and CDR2: SGHRS, YFSETQ. This CDR3 comprises 15 residues. CDR3 loop: CASSPGGQKAYEQYF. The CDR3 DNA reads as TGCGCCAGCAGCCCCGGGGGACAGAAGGCCTACGAGCAGTACTTC.

This clone has just a few counts. This sequence joins TRBV14 and TRBJ1-1; D possibly corresponds to TRBD1 (5 bases). The CDR3 covers 13 residues. Germline values: CDR1 SGHDN, CDR2 FVKESK. Trimming cost V 5 bases and J 1 base, with 8 bases left between them. This CDR3 is CASSYGANTEAFF. The DNA for the CDR3 is TGTGCCAGCAGCTACGGGGCGAACACTGAAGCTTTCTTT.

This clone has just one count. The chain recombines TRBV11-2 with TRBJ2-4; 7 nucleotides match TRBD1. This CDR3 comprises 17 residues. With V trimmed by 6 bases and J by 0 bases, 11 bases remained unmatched. Looked up from germline, CDR1 is SGHAT and CDR2 is FQNNGV. This chain's CDR3 is CASRSLQGRLAKNIQYF. CDR3 nucleotides: TGTGCCAGCAGGAGCCTACAGGGGCGCTTAGCCAAAAACATTCAGTACTTC.

This clone came up a few times. This chain uses TRBV28 with TRBJ2-7; 11 nucleotides match TRBD2. With V trimmed by 6 bases and J by 2 bases, 6 bases remained unmatched. The CDR3 covers 15 residues. The germline gives CDR1 MDHEN, CDR2 SYDVKM. The CDR3 here is CASSFRLAGTYEQYF. Here the CDR3 DNA reads TGTGCCAGCAGCTTCAGACTAGCGGGAACCTACGAGCAGTACTTC.

This clone was counted a few times. V gene TRBV19 combines with J gene TRBJ1-5, with D unclear. The CDR3 spans 14 residues. Germline V lookup: CDR1 LNHDA, CDR2 SQIVND (reference sequence). Between the trimmed V and J ends, which lost 11 bases and 0 bases, there was a span of 14 bases. The CDR3 region is CARVFAASNQPQHF. The CDR3 DNA reads as TGTGCCCGAGTTTTTGCAGCTAGCAATCAGCCCCAGCATTTT.

The chain recombines TRBV2 with TRBJ2-1; 15 nucleotides match TRBD2. Losses at the gene ends were 5 bases for V and 4 bases for J; bases not matched to a gene: 6. Germline lookup yields CDR1 SNHLY and CDR2 FYNNEI. The CDR3 is made up of 17 amino acids. CDR3 protein: CASSSGGLAGGYNEQFF. CDR3 DNA sequence: TGTGCCAGCAGTTCCGGGGGACTAGCGGGGGGATACAATGAGCAGTTCTTC.

V gene TRBV6-1 combines with J gene TRBJ1-5, with TRBD1 matching over 10 bases. The CDR3 spans 15 residues. Germline V gene sequence: CDR1 MNHNS, CDR2 SASEGT. With V trimmed by 3 bases and J by 4 bases, 3 bases remained unmatched. CDR3 DNA sequence: TGTGCCAGCAGTGACGACAGGGGGCGAAATCAGCCCCAGCATTTT. Protein sequence: CASSDDRGRNQPQHF.

This chain joins TRBV11-1 and TRBJ2-3; 9 bases are shared with TRBD2. V shed 1 base, J shed 7 bases, and the junction held 6 bases outside the gene matches. The CDR3 sequence is 15 residues long. Germline V gene lookup returns CDR1 SGHAT and CDR2 FQDESV (reference sequence). The CDR3, as DNA: TGTGCCAGCAGCTTAGTTAGTAGCGGGAGCCATACGCAGTATTTT. It yields the protein CASSLVSSGSHTQYF.

The sample holds a few counts of this clone. V and J are TRBV4-1 and TRBJ1-2; no clear D gene. Germline CDR1 and CDR2: MGHRA and YSYEKL. The CDR3 is 15 residues long. The V and J ends lost 0 bases and 4 bases respectively, with 12 bases between them. CDR3: CASSQDGKGSYGYTF. Here the CDR3 DNA reads TGCGCCAGCAGCCAAGATGGCAAAGGGAGCTATGGCTACACCTTC.

This clone was observed a few times. The rearrangement joins TRBV19 to TRBJ2-5, with 10 positions matching TRBD2. Trimming took 4 bases from V and 3 from J; bases not matched to a gene: 2. CDR1 LNHDA and CDR2 SQIVND come from the germline V gene (reference sequence). This CDR3 comprises 14 residues. In DNA, the CDR3 is TGTGCCAGTAGTAGACTAGCGGGTAAAGAGACCCAGTACTTC. This encodes CASSRLAGKETQYF.

The chain links TRBV6-5 to TRBJ2-5, with 8 bases aligning to TRBD2. The J call may be incorrect, as the DNA end agrees better with TRBJ2-7. From germline, CDR1 is MNHEY and CDR2 SVGAGI. The CDR3 has 15 residues. The CDR3 here is CASRLSGIGSYEQYF. The CDR3, as DNA: TGTGCCAGCAGACTTAGCGGGATAGGATCCTACGAGCAGTACTTC.

This sequence joins TRBV7-9 and TRBJ1-2; D gene uncertain. Looked up from germline, CDR1 is SEHNR and CDR2 is FQNEAQ (reference sequence). This CDR3 spans 13 amino acids. V was cut by 0 bases and J by 8 bases, with 10 bases left in between. CDR3 in DNA: TGTGCCAGCAGCTTAGCGTCGGGGTGGGGCTACACCTTC. Its protein is CASSLASGWGYTF.

This clone appeared a single time. The CDR3 DNA sequence: TGCGCCAGCAGCTTGCGTGGTCCCCCTGGGACTGAAGCTTTCTTT. It translates to CASSLRGPPGTEAFF. The rearrangement links TRBV5-1 to TRBJ1-1; no clear D gene. Germline lookup yields CDR1 SGHRS and CDR2 YFSETQ. This CDR3 is built from 15 residues. V was pared by 1 base and J by 5 bases, with 15 bases between.

The chain employs TRBV6-1 and TRBJ2-3; D remains unclear. V dropped 3 bases and J dropped 4 bases, with 8 bases sitting between them. CDR3 length equals 13 residues. Germline V gives CDR1 MNHNS, CDR2 SASEGT. The CDR3 here is CASSDVGSDTQYF. DNA of the CDR3: TGTGCCAGCAGTGATGTGGGATCAGATACGCAGTATTTT.

This chain connects TRBV11-2 to TRBJ2-1, with 7 bases identical to TRBD1. The CDR3 sequence is 18 residues long. The germline V gene has CDR1 SGHAT and CDR2 FQNNGV. V was clipped by 2 bases and J by 3 bases; unmatched bases: 13. CDR3 sequence (DNA): TGTGCCAGCAGCTTACACACGCCCAACAGGGGTGTCTACAATGAGCAGTTCTTC. This sequence encodes CASSLHTPNRGVYNEQFF.

V usage is TRBV30 and J usage is TRBJ1-1, with D tentatively TRBD1 (5 bases). Germline V CDR1 and CDR2: GTSNPN, SVGIG (reference sequence). The length of the CDR3 is 12 residues. Trimming cost V 3 bases and J 5 bases, with 10 bases left between them. The CDR3 loop is CAWRWGGTEAFF. CDR3 sequence (DNA): TGTGCCTGGAGATGGGGGGGGACTGAAGCTTTCTTT.

This clone has only a few counts. The rearrangement links TRBV19 to TRBJ1-2, with 7 bases matching TRBD1. The J segment lost 0 bases and the V segment lost 8 bases, leaving 6 bases of the junction unmatched. From germline, CDR1 is LNHDA and CDR2 SQIVND (reference sequence). The CDR3 length is 14 residues. The CDR3 protein is CASLGQLTNYGYTF. The CDR3 nucleotides read TGTGCCAGTTTGGGACAGCTTACTAACTATGGCTACACCTTC.

The V and J genes are TRBV5-1 and TRBJ2-1; 11 bases are shared with TRBD2. The CDR3 has 16 amino acids. The ends lost 3 bases at V and 7 bases at J; junction bases unmatched: 9. CDR1 is SGHRS, CDR2 YFSETQ, per germline. CDR3 residues: CASSSHLAGGRNEQFF. The DNA for the CDR3 is TGCGCCAGCAGCTCCCATCTAGCGGGGGGCAGGAATGAGCAGTTCTTC.

This sequence joins TRBV2 and TRBJ2-3, with D possibly matching TRBD2 (6 bases). Deletions cut 6 bases from V and 8 bases from J, with 15 bases between. CDR3 size: 13 residues. Germline V gives CDR1 SNHLY, CDR2 FYNNEI. The CDR3 DNA is TGTGCCAGCAGAGACGGGAGTAGGGGTACGCAGTATTTT. Protein product: CASRDGSRGTQYF.

The V gene is TRBV5-1, the J gene TRBJ2-6; a possible D gene is TRBD1 (5 bases). Germline loops: CDR1 SGHRS, CDR2 YFSETQ. This CDR3 has 16 amino acids. V lost 2 bases, J lost 4 bases, and 13 bases lay in between. Here the CDR3 reads CASSLIGALGANVLTF. As DNA, the CDR3 is TGCGCCAGCAGCTTAATAGGGGCTCTCGGGGCCAACGTCCTGACTTTC.

The V and J genes are TRBV5-4 and TRBJ2-5; D is perhaps TRBD2 (6 bases). The CDR3 is 14 residues long. Germline loops: CDR1 SGHNT, CDR2 YYREEE (reference sequence). The V and J ends lost 6 bases and 4 bases respectively, with 16 bases between them. CDR3 loop: CASTLRGGRETQYF. The CDR3 DNA reads TGTGCCAGCACCCTGCGGGGAGGCAGAGAGACCCAGTACTTC.

The chain couples TRBV30 to TRBJ2-1, with 7 bases that match TRBD2. Germline V gene data show CDR1 as GTSNPN and CDR2 as SVGIG (reference sequence). The CDR3 has 15 residues. Unmatched junction bases numbered 12, after V lost 3 bases and J lost 7 bases. CDR3 sequence (DNA): TGTGCCTGGAGCGCTCTTGGCGGGAGAATAAATGAGCAGTTCTTC. Protein: CAWSALGGRINEQFF. The full variable domain, its missing parts supplied by reference TRBV30 and TRBJ2-1, is SQTIHQWPATLVQPVGSPLSLECTVEGTSNPNLYWYRQAAGRGLQLLFYSVGIGQISSEVPQNLSASRPQDRQFILSSKKLLLSDSGFYLCAWSALGGRINEQFFGPGTRLTVL.